This T cell receptor (beta chain) emerged from a study of shared clonotypes between healthy human individuals. The study ran the assay at deep level. Each subset's genomic DNA was shared equally among a number of immunoSEQ plates. The repertoire was sequenced with immunoSEQ multiplex PCR; TCRdb's copy has only in-frame clones and lacks some. The sample yields 2 million to 2.5 million clones, 93% seen once. CD4+ cell separation produced CD45RA+ naive and CD45RA-negative memory subsets. Of note for this clone: Its target is unknown.

CDR1 is SGHNT, CDR2 YYREEE, per germline (reference sequence). The V end lost 3 bases, the J end lost 4 bases, and 8 bases lay between the germline ends. The CDR3 extends over 13 amino acids. Study-level results: Sharing across four donors was highest in naive CD4 (roughly 5%) and lowest in memory CD8 (0.4%).

The material sequenced was naive CD4+ T cells from PBMCs. Indicated subset: CD45RA+ positively selected. The clonotype was recovered from a man aged 18-30 years in good health. Some clones in this sample may be carry-over from other donors' samples. V usage is TRBV5-4 and J usage is TRBJ1-3, with D maybe TRBD1 (6 bases). The CDR3 nucleotides are TGTGCCAGCAGCTCCCAGGGGGGAAACACCATATATTTT. As protein: CASSSQGGNTIYF.